This T cell receptor beta chain originates from a study of T cell repertoires in cytomegalovirus infection (dated by TCRdb to about 2019). With regard to the full study: The HLA type of each donor mattered for the analysis, because public TCR beta signatures pointed to carriage of CMV infection along with the matching HLA type.

The investigation overall reported the following: In both this cohort and an independent cohort of more than 350 donors, the cumulative frequency of public TCR beta family members distinguished carriers of CMV infection plus the relevant HLA type. In the ex vivo response, HLA-C-restricted CMV-specific TCR beta clonotypes were dominant, and in two of eight donors the single most frequent clonotype came from this HLA-C-restricted group.

Deletion took 0 bases off V and 6 bases off J, with a span of 9 bases between the germline ends. As encoded in the germline V gene, CDR1 is MNHEY while CDR2 is SVGEGT. The CDR3 measures 13 amino acids from cysteine to phenylalanine. The CDR3 DNA has 39 bases and is translated from base 1. Sequencing relied on an Illumina HiSeq 1500. TCRdb cleaned the public reads at Q25 with fastp, built clones with MiXCR and kept in-frame beta chains. One record per CDR3 amino acid sequence lists the most common genes and DNA. Present in this sample are about 330,000 distinct CDR3 sequences, 8% to 9.5% of which were seen just once. The ten biggest clones cover approximately 4.7% of the sample. This clonotype was found many times. The target of this receptor is not known. No qualities accompany the bases; no much larger clone lies one base away.

Sequenced: PBMCs. The chain joins TRBV6-2 or TRBV6-3 to TRBJ2-7; a tentative D match to TRBD1 spans 6 bases. This sequence was found in a human donor in good health (CMV status not recorded). Some clones in this sample may be carry-over from other donors' samples. For the CDR3, the sequence is CASSYSKGGEQYF. At the DNA level, the sequence is TGTGCCAGCAGTTACTCGAAAGGGGGCGAGCAGTACTTC.